These 28 T cell receptor beta chains originate from one sample sequenced in a study of T cell responses to AZD1222 COVID-19 vaccine. The assay was immunoSEQ multiplex PCR, and TCRdb's table has in-frame clones only and misses some. Here the sample spans 95,000 to 150,000 clones, about 90% being singletons. Material: peripheral blood, obtained on day 0 of AZD1222 vaccination. These receptors were taken from an adult in good health.

The V gene is TRBV20-1, the J gene TRBJ2-5, with D uncertain. The CDR3 spans 10 residues. Germline loops: CDR1 DFQATT, CDR2 SNEGSKA (reference sequence). V was trimmed by 1 base and J by 6 bases, leaving 3 bases between them. CDR3 residues: CSARVKTQYF. CDR3 sequence (DNA): TGCAGTGCTAGAGTCAAGACCCAGTACTTC.

This chain uses TRBV21-1 with TRBJ2-4; no check of the table's D call, TRBD1, against the DNA was made. TRBV21-1 is shown as a pseudogene. CDR3 size: 18 residues. The DNA for the CDR3 is TGTGCCAGCAGCAAAGTTTGGGACAGGGGTGGGGACAAAAACATTCAGTACTTC. Protein: CASSKVWDRGGDKNIQYF.

The chain combines TRBV30 with TRBJ1-4, with D possibly being TRBD1 (5 bases). Germline lookup yields CDR1 GTSNPN and CDR2 SVGIG (reference sequence). CDR3 length: 15 residues. The V gene lost 2 bases and the J gene lost 2 bases, with 12 bases spanning the gap. In nucleotides, the CDR3 is TGTGCCTGGAGTCCGGGGGTCGCGACTAATGAAAAACTGTTTTTT. Protein product: CAWSPGVATNEKLFF.

This chain joins TRBV5-8 and TRBJ2-7, with unresolved D. Germline lookup yields CDR1 SGHTS and CDR2 YDEGEE. V lost 4 bases to trimming and J lost 3 bases, with 8 bases between them. The CDR3 consists of 12 residues. The CDR3 nucleotides read TGTGCCAGCAGCACGTGGGTCTACGAGCAGTACTTC. The encoded protein is CASSTWVYEQYF.

This chain uses TRBV5-5 with TRBJ1-5, with D possibly matching TRBD1 (6 bases). This CDR3 contains 14 residues. CDR1 is SGHKS, CDR2 YYEKEE, per germline (reference sequence). Deletions cut 3 bases from V and 5 bases from J, with 12 bases between. The CDR3 is CASSYTGFDQPQHF. CDR3 DNA sequence: TGTGCCAGCAGCTATACAGGGTTCGATCAGCCCCAGCATTTT.

The gene calls are TRBV3-1 (or the pseudogene TRBV3-2) and TRBJ1-4, with 8 bases aligning to TRBD1. CDR1 is LGHDT, CDR2 YNNKEL, per germline (reference sequence). The trim removed 2 bases at V and 5 bases at J, leaving 7 bases unmatched. This CDR3 spans 16 amino acids. The CDR3 DNA follows: TGTGCCAGCAGCCAATGGACAGGGCCCGGGAATGAAAAACTGTTTTTT. Amino acid sequence: CASSQWTGPGNEKLFF.

The chain employs TRBV27 and TRBJ2-7, with unresolved D. Germline V lookup: CDR1 MNHEY, CDR2 SMNVEV (reference sequence). V was clipped by 6 bases and J by 7 bases, with 16 bases between them. This CDR3 is built from 13 residues. CDR3 nucleotide sequence: TGTGCCAGCAGCCGGTCAGGCCCACGGGAGCAGTACTTC. It is translated as CASSRSGPREQYF.

The chain carries TRBV7-8 and TRBJ1-1, with D maybe TRBD1 (5 bases). Trimming stripped 5 bases from V and 6 bases from J, with 19 bases between. This CDR3 has 15 residues. CDR1 is SGHVS and CDR2 is FQNEAQ in the germline V gene. CDR3 in amino acids: CASSPRRGGRSEAFF. Here the CDR3 DNA reads TGTGCCAGCAGCCCCCGGCGGGGGGGGAGATCTGAAGCTTTCTTT. Filled out from reference TRBV7-8 and TRBJ1-1, the complete variable domain reads GAGVSQSPRYKVAKRGQDVALRCDPISGHVSLFWYQQALGQGPEFLTYFQNEAQLDKSGLPSDRFFAERPEGSVSTLKIQRTQQEDSAVYLCASSPRRGGRSEAFFGQGTRLTVV.

The rearrangement uses TRBV5-1 and TRBJ1-3; possible D gene TRBD1, 6 bases. The CDR3 is made up of 14 amino acids. In germline, CDR1 is SGHRS, CDR2 YFSETQ. Deletions cut 4 bases from V and 0 bases from J, with 8 bases between. As DNA, the CDR3 is TGCGCCAGCAGCAAACAGGGCTCTGGAAACACCATATATTTT. This gives the protein CASSKQGSGNTIYF.

The chain combines TRBV28 with TRBJ1-1, with 7 bases lining up with TRBD1. The CDR3 sequence is 17 residues long. V shed 2 bases and J 10 bases; nucleotides not matched to a gene: 19. Per germline, CDR1 MDHEN and CDR2 SYDVKM. CDR3 coding DNA: TGTGCCAGCAGTTTACCCAGGGGAACTCGGGACAGCCTGGGAGCTTTCTTT. Protein: CASSLPRGTRDSLGAFF. The whole variable domain, remainder taken from reference TRBV28 and TRBJ1-1, is DVKVTQSSRYLVKRTGEKVFLECVQDMDHENMFWYRQDPGLGLRLIYFSYDVKMKEKGDIPEGYSVSREKKERFSLILESASTNQTSMYLCASSLPRGTRDSLGAFFGQGTRLTVV.

The chain is built from TRBV5-1 and TRBJ2-7; TRBD1 is a possible D gene (6 bases). Trimming took 0 bases from V and 7 from J, leaving 14 bases between them. This CDR3 is built from 14 residues. The germline V gene has CDR1 SGHRS and CDR2 YFSETQ. The CDR3 bases are TGCGCCAGCAGCTTGGGCCCAGGGGTAAAAGAGCAGTACTTC. It specifies CASSLGPGVKEQYF.

CDR3 nucleotides: TGTGCCAGCAGCCAAGAGATCGCACGGGATACGCAGTATTTT. Encoded protein: CASSQEIARDTQYF. The gene calls are TRBV3-1 (or the pseudogene TRBV3-2) and TRBJ2-3; D unresolved. This CDR3 is built from 14 residues. Germline loops: CDR1 LGHDT, CDR2 YNNKEL (reference sequence). With 0 bases removed from V and 6 bases from J, the gap between germline ends came to 10 bases.

The chain uses TRBV5-5 and TRBJ2-1; D call uncertain. Germline V gives CDR1 SGHKS, CDR2 YYEKEE (reference sequence). This CDR3 is built from 16 residues. V lost 2 bases and J 0 bases, leaving 12 bases between the germline ends. CDR3 protein: CASSFRAQSSYNEQFF. The CDR3 nucleotides read TGTGCCAGCAGCTTTAGGGCCCAGAGCTCCTACAATGAGCAGTTCTTC.

The rearrangement uses TRBV11-2 and TRBJ2-7, with D tentatively TRBD1 (5 bases). The CDR3 is made up of 16 amino acids. Trimming left V 3 bases short and J 1 base short, with 16 bases between. Germline-derived CDR1 and CDR2 are SGHAT and FQNNGV. The CDR3 DNA is TGTGCCAGCAGCTTCGCGATCGGACACCCATCCTACGAGCAGTACTTC. Translating it yields CASSFAIGHPSYEQYF.

V is TRBV27 and J is TRBJ1-6; 8 bases match TRBD1. Trimming cost V 6 bases and J 8 bases; bases outside gene matches: 3. Germline V CDR1 and CDR2: MNHEY, SMNVEV (reference sequence). The CDR3 covers 13 residues. The CDR3 nucleotides read TGTGCCAGCAGAGACAGGGGATATTCACCCCTCCACTTT. Its protein product is CASRDRGYSPLHF.

The chain links TRBV27 to TRBJ2-5, with a weak D call TRBD1 (5 bases). Germline loops: CDR1 MNHEY, CDR2 SMNVEV (reference sequence). CDR3 length: 13 amino acids. The V gene lost 5 bases and the J gene lost 6 bases, with 13 bases spanning the gap. CDR3 amino acids: CASSTGEIKTQYF. As DNA, the CDR3 is TGTGCCAGCAGTACAGGAGAGATAAAGACCCAGTACTTC.

Only one count was recorded for this clone. The V call is TRBV3-1 (or the pseudogene TRBV3-2), the J call TRBJ2-2; 8 nucleotides line up with TRBD1. The CDR3 runs to 15 residues. Per the germline V gene, CDR1 is LGHDT and CDR2 is YNNKEL (reference sequence). The V segment lost 5 bases and the J segment 4 bases; nucleotides outside the gene matches: 6. The CDR3 protein is CASSSRGLGTGELFF. The CDR3 nucleotides read TGTGCCAGCAGCTCCAGGGGGCTAGGCACCGGGGAGCTGTTTTTT.

This clone was seen a single time. The junction does not match germline at one end; this may be a read error. The chain joins TRBV9 to TRBJ1-1; D call uncertain. CDR1 is SGDLS, CDR2 YYNGEE, per germline. CDR3 size: 14 residues. The CDR3 DNA reads as TGTGCCAGCAGCACAGTCCCCGGGCCGGCTGAGGCTTTCTTT. It specifies CASSTVPGPAEAFF.

V gene TRBV15 combines with J gene TRBJ2-1; 12 nucleotides line up with TRBD2. Germline V lookup: CDR1 LNHNV, CDR2 YYDKDF (reference sequence). J was trimmed by 0 bases and V by 0 bases; bases with no gene match: 15. The CDR3 has 22 residues. The CDR3 coding sequence is TGTGCCACCAGCAGAGAGTATATGAGACTAGCGGGAGCGGGAACCTCCTACAATGAGCAGTTCTTC. It specifies CATSREYMRLAGAGTSYNEQFF. The full variable domain, in which reference TRBV15 and TRBJ2-1 provide the parts outside the CDR3, is DAMVIQNPRYQVTQFGKPVTLSCSQTLNHNVMYWYQQKSSQAPKLLFHYYDKDFNNEADTPDNFQSRRPNTSFCFLDIRSPGLGDTAMYLCATSREYMRLAGAGTSYNEQFFGPGTRLTVL.

The rearrangement links TRBV3-1 (or the pseudogene TRBV3-2) to TRBJ2-2; 12 positions match TRBD2. Unmatched junction bases numbered 2, after V lost 4 bases and J lost 5 bases. The CDR3 runs to 15 residues. Germline V gene sequence: CDR1 LGHDT, CDR2 YNNKEL (reference sequence). CDR3 DNA sequence: TGTGCCAGCAGCCGACTAGCGGGAGAAACCGGGGAGCTGTTTTTT. It specifies CASSRLAGETGELFF.

The V and J genes are TRBV11-1 and TRBJ1-1; D call uncertain. Trimming cost V 5 bases and J 1 base, with 8 bases left between them. This CDR3 region has 13 residues. The germline CDR1 and CDR2 sequences are SGHAT and FQDESV (reference sequence). The CDR3 here is CASSPHTNTEAFF. The CDR3 coding sequence is TGTGCCAGCAGCCCCCACACGAACACTGAAGCTTTCTTT.

The chain uses TRBV6-1 and TRBJ2-7; D unresolved. Germline V lookup: CDR1 MNHNS, CDR2 SASEGT. V gave up 1 base and J gave up 0 bases, with 10 bases separating them. This CDR3 spans 15 amino acids. CDR3: CASSEVADLSYEQYF. CDR3 nucleotides: TGTGCCAGCAGTGAAGTCGCAGATCTCTCCTACGAGCAGTACTTC.

This clone has only one observation. The genes are TRBV7-3 and TRBJ1-2; no clear D. The ends were cut back, 5 bases at V and 7 bases at J, with 14 bases in the middle. Germline V lookup: CDR1 SGHTA, CDR2 FQGTGA. This CDR3 comprises 13 residues. The chain's CDR3 is CASSPGPVGGYTF. CDR3 DNA: TGTGCCAGCAGCCCCGGCCCCGTCGGTGGCTACACCTTC.

The rearrangement uses TRBV7-2 and TRBJ2-1; D is ambiguous. Germline CDR1 reads SGHTA; CDR2 reads FQGNSA. This CDR3 is built from 12 residues. V was shortened by 2 bases and J by 11 bases, with 10 bases between the two germline ends. The CDR3 DNA reads TGTGCCAGCAGCTTATCAGCGAGGCAGCAGTTCTTC. It yields the protein CASSLSARQQFF.

This clone was seen once. Here the CDR3 reads CASRIHLPGSPLHF. The CDR3 bases are TGTGCCAGCAGGATACACCTACCGGGTTCACCCCTCCACTTT. The chain is built from TRBV13 and TRBJ1-6; the D is unclear. CDR3 length: 14 amino acids. CDR1 is PRHDT and CDR2 is FYEKMQ in the germline V gene (reference sequence). The V end was cut by 6 bases, the J end by 9 bases, with 15 bases between.

The CDR3 DNA is TGTGCCACCAGCACCGGGACCGGGGAGCTGTTTTTT. Translating it yields CATSTGTGELFF. This chain links TRBV15 with TRBJ2-2; no reliable D call. V shed 4 bases and J shed 5 bases, with 5 bases lying between them. Germline assignment: CDR1 LNHNV and CDR2 YYDKDF (reference sequence). The CDR3 has 12 residues.

The J gene is TRBJ2-5, the V gene TRBV6-5, with D maybe TRBD2 (6 bases). With 5 bases removed from V and 5 bases from J, the gap between germline ends came to 12 bases. Looked up from germline, CDR1 is MNHEY and CDR2 is SVGAGI. The CDR3 is 13 residues long. CDR3: CASSPPGRETQYF. The CDR3 nucleotides read TGTGCCAGCAGTCCCCCAGGGAGGGAGACCCAGTACTTC.

This clone was detected only once. The rearrangement uses TRBV6-4 and TRBJ1-1, with TRBD1 matching 11 bases. Losses at the gene ends were 2 bases for V and 7 bases for J; bases not matched to a gene: 12. Germline V gene data show CDR1 as MRHNA and CDR2 as SNTAGT. CDR3 length equals 17 residues. CDR3 nucleotides: TGTGCCAGCAGTGACCACTTCCAAACCGGGACAGGGGGTGAAGCTTTCTTT. Translating gives CASSDHFQTGTGGEAFF.